Sequencing of this TCR beta chain was carried out in a study of neurological immune-mediated disorders. V was shortened by 3 bases and J by 3 bases, with 9 bases between the two germline ends. This CDR3 spans 13 amino acids. Per the germline V gene, CDR1 is SGHRS and CDR2 is YFSETQ. In its sample, this clonotype ranks as medium-sized. Antigen: not known. TCRdb independently ran MiXCR on the 5' RACE reads; one entry per CDR3 protein. The sample lists approximately 50,000 distinct CDR3 sequences; roughly 3.5% were seen once. Study-wide results and caveats: When repertoires were grouped phylogenetically, those of 18 of 34 multiple sclerosis patients fell into one related-CDR3 cluster, a possible signature.

The TCR sequence derives from a young man with multiple sclerosis. Sequenced material: PBMCs. The chain recombines TRBV5-1 with TRBJ1-2; D unresolved. The CDR3 here is CASSSGFDYGYTF. The CDR3 DNA sequence: TGCGCCAGCAGCTCCGGGTTTGACTATGGCTACACCTTC.